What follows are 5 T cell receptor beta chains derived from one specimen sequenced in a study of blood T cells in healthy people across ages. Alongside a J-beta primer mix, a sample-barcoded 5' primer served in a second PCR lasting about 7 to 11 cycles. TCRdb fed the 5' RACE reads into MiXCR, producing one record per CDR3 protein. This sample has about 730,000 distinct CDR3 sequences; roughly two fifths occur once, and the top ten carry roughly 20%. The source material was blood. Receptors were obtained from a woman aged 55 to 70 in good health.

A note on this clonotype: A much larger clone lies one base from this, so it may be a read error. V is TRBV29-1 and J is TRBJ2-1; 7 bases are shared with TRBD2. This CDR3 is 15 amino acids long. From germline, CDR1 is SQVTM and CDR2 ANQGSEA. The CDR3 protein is CSSPVKSGAWNERFF. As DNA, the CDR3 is TGCAGCTCCCCCGTTAAAAGCGGGGCCTGGAATGAGCGGTTCTTC.

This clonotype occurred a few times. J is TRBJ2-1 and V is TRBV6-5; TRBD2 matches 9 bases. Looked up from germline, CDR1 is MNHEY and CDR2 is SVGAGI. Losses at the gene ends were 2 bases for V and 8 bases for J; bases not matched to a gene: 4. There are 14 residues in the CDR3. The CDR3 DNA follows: TGTGCCAGCAGTTACGCGGGAGGGAACGATGAGCAGTTCTTC. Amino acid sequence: CASSYAGGNDEQFF.

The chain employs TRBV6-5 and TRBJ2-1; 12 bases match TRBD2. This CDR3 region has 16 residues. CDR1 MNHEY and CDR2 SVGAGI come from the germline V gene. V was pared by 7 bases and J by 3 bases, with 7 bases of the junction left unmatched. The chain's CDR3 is CASTPLAGGNYNEQFF. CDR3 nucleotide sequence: TGTGCCAGCACCCCACTAGCGGGGGGCAACTACAATGAGCAGTTCTTC.

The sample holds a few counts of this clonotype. The CDR3 coding sequence is TGTGCCAGCAGCCTAGGGACCACAAGCTCCTACGAGCAGTACTTC. It is translated as CASSLGTTSSYEQYF. The rearrangement uses TRBV7-3 and TRBJ2-7; tentatively, D is TRBD1 or TRBD2 (5 bases each). The ends were cut back, 5 bases at V and 0 bases at J, with 14 bases in the middle. This CDR3 has 15 amino acids. Per germline, CDR1 SGHTA and CDR2 FQGTGA.

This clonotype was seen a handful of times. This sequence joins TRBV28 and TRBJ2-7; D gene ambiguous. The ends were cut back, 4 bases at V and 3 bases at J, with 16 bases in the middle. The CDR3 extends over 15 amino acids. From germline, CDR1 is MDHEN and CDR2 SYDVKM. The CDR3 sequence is CASSSFVRPYYEQYF. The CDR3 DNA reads TGTGCCAGCAGTTCCTTTGTGAGACCGTACTACGAGCAGTACTTC.